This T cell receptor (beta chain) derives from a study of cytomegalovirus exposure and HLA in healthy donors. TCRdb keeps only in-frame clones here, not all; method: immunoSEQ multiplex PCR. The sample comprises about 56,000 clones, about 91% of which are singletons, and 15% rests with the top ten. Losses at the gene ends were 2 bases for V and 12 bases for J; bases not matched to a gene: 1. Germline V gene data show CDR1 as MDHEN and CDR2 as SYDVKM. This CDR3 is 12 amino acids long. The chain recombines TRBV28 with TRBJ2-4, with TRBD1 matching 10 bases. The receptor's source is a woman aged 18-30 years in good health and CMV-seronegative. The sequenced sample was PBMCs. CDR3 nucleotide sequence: TGTGCCAGCAGTTTAGGGGACAGGGGTCAGTACTTC. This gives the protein CASSLGDRGQYF.